The 25 T cell receptor beta chains in this list originate from one sample, sequenced in a study of beta chain features in type 1 diabetes (dated by TCRdb to 2016 to 2018). Libraries were built with the immunoSEQ multiplex PCR assay. The entire isolated RNA was reverse transcribed using the High Capacity cDNA Reverse Transcription Kit, and thus expressed TCRB transcripts were sequenced. Drawn from immuneACCESS, this table holds only the in-frame rearrangements with V and J called that TCRdb kept. Clones are partly lost; checked studies trace under half to an unresolved V gene and leave the rest unexplained. A total of around 200,000 clones appear in this sample, about 12% of them only once. Of the sample, approximately 0.62% is held by the ten largest clones. Sequencing was performed on central memory CD4+ T cells from blood. The receptors were sampled from a woman younger than 30 in good health.

This clone was detected only a few times. This chain connects TRBV7-2 to TRBJ2-7; TRBD2 agrees at 8 bases. The V segment lost 4 bases and the J segment 4 bases; nucleotides outside the gene matches: 6. Germline V gene data show CDR1 as SGHTA and CDR2 as FQGNSA. CDR3 length: 14 residues. In nucleotides, the CDR3 is TGTGCCAGCAGCTCACTAGCGGTGGATTACGAGCAGTACTTC. Translating gives CASSSLAVDYEQYF.

This clone was observed many times. The chain carries TRBV7-9 and TRBJ2-3; TRBD2 might be the D (5 bases). The CDR3 consists of 13 residues. The germline V gene has CDR1 SEHNR and CDR2 FQNEAQ (reference sequence). Trimming pared 8 bases from V and 2 bases from J, leaving 11 bases between. CDR3 sequence (DNA): TGTGCCAGCGGACTTTCTAACACAGATACGCAGTATTTT. The encoded protein is CASGLSNTDTQYF.

A few counts support this clone. The V and J genes are TRBV9 and TRBJ2-7; 10 bases line up with TRBD2. V dropped 4 bases and J dropped 0; count of bases not matched to a gene: 7. Germline values: CDR1 SGDLS, CDR2 YYNGEE. CDR3 length equals 16 residues. As DNA, the CDR3 is TGTGCCAGCAGCTCAGGACTAGCGGCGAGCTCCTACGAGCAGTACTTC. Protein product: CASSSGLAASSYEQYF.

This clone was detected only a few times. The chain is built from TRBV27 and TRBJ2-6; weak D call: TRBD1 (7 bases). The CDR3 runs to 18 residues. Germline V lookup: CDR1 MNHEY, CDR2 SMNVEV (reference sequence). V shed 6 bases and J shed 0 bases, with 18 bases lying between them. CDR3 sequence: CASSPPRRDSSGANVLTF. The CDR3 nucleotides read TGTGCCAGCAGCCCTCCGAGGCGGGACAGCTCTGGGGCCAACGTCCTGACTTTC. The full variable domain, completed using reference TRBV27 and TRBJ2-6, is EAQVTQNPRYLITVTGKKLTVTCSQNMNHEYMSWYRQDPGLGLRQIYYSMNVEVTDKGDVPEGYKVSRKEKRNFPLILESPSPNQTSLYFCASSPPRRDSSGANVLTFGAGSRLTVL.

This clone has more than one count but fewer than ten. The chain joins TRBV19 to TRBJ1-5, with TRBD1 identical over 11 bases. The CDR3 length is 16 residues. Per germline, CDR1 LNHDA and CDR2 SQIVND (reference sequence). Trimming at V came to 5 bases and at J to 6 bases, leaving 9 bases not matched to a gene. The CDR3 region is CASSPQGQGVSQPQHF. In DNA, the CDR3 is TGTGCCAGTAGTCCCCAGGGACAGGGGGTAAGTCAGCCCCAGCATTTT.

The genes are TRBV28 and TRBJ1-5, with unresolved D. Trimming took 6 bases from V and 2 from J, leaving 11 bases between them. CDR3 size: 14 residues. CDR1 MDHEN and CDR2 SYDVKM come from the germline V gene. The CDR3 nucleotides are TGTGCCAGCAGGACCGGGTATGGCAATCAGCCCCAGCATTTT. This translates into CASRTGYGNQPQHF.

This clone was counted a few times. This sequence joins TRBV7-9 and TRBJ1-2; no firm D call. Germline-derived CDR1 and CDR2 are SEHNR and FQNEAQ (reference sequence). CDR3 length: 12 residues. Trimming pared 4 bases from V and 8 bases from J, leaving 11 bases between. CDR3 protein: CASSSSRGGYTF. CDR3 sequence (DNA): TGTGCCAGCAGCTCCAGCCGGGGAGGCTACACCTTC.

This chain uses TRBV2 with TRBJ1-1; D may be TRBD1 (6 bases). The germline V and J ends were trimmed by 10 bases and 5 bases, with 14 bases remaining between them. CDR3 length: 12 amino acids. Germline values: CDR1 SNHLY, CDR2 FYNNEI. The CDR3 loop is CAITGLMTEAFF. CDR3 in DNA: TGTGCCATCACAGGGTTGATGACTGAAGCTTTCTTT.

V and J are TRBV25-1 and TRBJ2-2, with 12 bases that match TRBD2. Germline CDR1 MGHDK, CDR2 SYGVNS. Trimming removed 7 bases from V and 7 bases from J; junction bases left unmatched: 4. CDR3 length equals 14 residues. The CDR3 protein is CASTTSGRIGELFF. CDR3 bases: TGTGCCAGCACGACTAGCGGGAGAATCGGGGAGCTGTTTTTT. The full variable domain, with the rest looked up from reference TRBV25-1 and TRBJ2-2, is EADIYQTPRYLVIGTGKKITLECSQTMGHDKMYWYQQDPGMELHLIHYSYGVNSTEKGDLSSESTVSRIRTEHFPLTLESARPSHTSQYLCASTTSGRIGELFFGEGSRLTVL.

This clone showed up just a few times. The V and J genes are TRBV10-3 and TRBJ2-3; 11 bases fit TRBD1. J lost 4 bases, V lost 4 bases, and 7 bases had no gene match. This CDR3 comprises 16 residues. CDR1 and CDR2 (germline): ENHRY, SYGVKD. The CDR3 DNA reads TGTGCCATCAGTGGGGGGGGACAGGGGGTCGCAGATACGCAGTATTTT. This encodes CAISGGGQGVADTQYF.

The J gene is TRBJ1-1, the V gene TRBV5-8, with D tentatively TRBD1 (5 bases). The length of the CDR3 is 12 residues. Trimming left V 4 bases short and J 7 bases short, with 11 bases between. Germline-derived CDR1 and CDR2 are SGHTS and YDEGEE. CDR3 in amino acids: CASSRSGGEAFF. Here the CDR3 DNA reads TGTGCCAGCAGCCGCTCGGGGGGTGAAGCTTTCTTT.

This clone was seen a few times. The rearrangement links TRBV29-1 to TRBJ2-1, with 10 bases lining up with TRBD2. Losses at the gene ends were 4 bases for V and 9 bases for J; bases not matched to a gene: 12. The CDR3 is 15 amino acids. The V gene's germline CDR1 is SQVTM and CDR2 ANQGSEA. The CDR3 coding sequence is TGCAGCGTTGGAGGACTAGCGGCAGGGATTCCTGAGCAGTTCTTC. This gives the protein CSVGGLAAGIPEQFF.

This clone was counted a few times. This chain uses TRBV5-6 with TRBJ2-1; 10 bases are a match to TRBD2. V lost 5 bases and J lost 5; bases outside the gene matches: 13. The CDR3 contains 17 residues. Germline CDR1 SGHDT, CDR2 YYEEEE. The CDR3 nucleotides are TGTGCCAGCAGGGCGCCTCGTGGACTAGCGGACCACAATGAGCAGTTCTTC. As protein: CASRAPRGLADHNEQFF.

In this sample, this clone turned up a few times. The chain has TRBV18 and TRBJ2-7; D might be TRBD1 (6 bases). The germline gives CDR1 KGHSH, CDR2 LQKENI. Trimming left V 4 bases short and J 6 bases short, with 16 bases between. This CDR3 is built from 14 residues. CDR3 sequence: CASSLQGGQAEQYF. The CDR3 DNA reads as TGTGCCAGCTCACTACAGGGTGGGCAAGCCGAGCAGTACTTC.

This clone came up a few times. This sequence joins TRBV5-4 and TRBJ2-3; a possible D gene is TRBD2 (5 bases). V dropped 4 bases and J dropped 1 base, with 13 bases sitting between them. The germline CDR1 and CDR2 sequences are SGHNT and YYREEE (reference sequence). CDR3 size: 15 residues. CDR3 in amino acids: CASSLGLGGTDTQYF. In nucleotides, the CDR3 is TGTGCCAGCAGCCTCGGACTTGGAGGCACAGATACGCAGTATTTT.

This chain links TRBV11-3 with TRBJ1-4, with 10 bases that match TRBD1. The CDR3 is 13 residues long. CDR1 SGHNT and CDR2 YENEEA come from the germline V gene. V lost 5 bases and J lost 10; bases outside the gene matches: 4. This CDR3 reads CASSPGQGGKLFF. CDR3 bases: TGTGCCAGCAGCCCCGGACAGGGGGGAAAACTGTTTTTT.

This clone has more than one count but fewer than ten. The chain uses TRBV9 and TRBJ2-1; TRBD2 aligns across 10 bases. Per germline, CDR1 SGDLS and CDR2 YYNGEE. V was pared by 3 bases and J by 7 bases, with 10 bases of the junction left unmatched. The CDR3 covers 16 residues. The CDR3 region is CASSAALAGDLNEQFF. The CDR3 nucleotides read TGTGCCAGCAGCGCAGCTCTAGCGGGAGACCTAAATGAGCAGTTCTTC.

This clone was found a few times. The rearrangement links TRBV30 to TRBJ1-5, with a tentative D call TRBD1 (6 bases). This CDR3 is 13 amino acids long. The V gene's germline CDR1 is GTSNPN and CDR2 SVGIG (reference sequence). The V end lost 2 bases, the J end lost 5 bases, and 10 bases lay between the germline ends. The CDR3, as DNA: TGTGCCTGGAGTCGGGCAGGGGATCAGCCCCAGCATTTT. It is translated as CAWSRAGDQPQHF.

This clone was observed many times. This chain uses TRBV21-1 with TRBJ2-1; the table gives TRBD1 as D, unverified against the DNA. TRBV21-1 is a pseudogene. The CDR3 contains 14 residues. CDR3 DNA sequence: TGTGCCAGCAACGTCCAGTTCTCCTACAATGAGCAGTTCTTC. This codes for CASNVQFSYNEQFF.

The chain is built from TRBV7-9 and TRBJ2-1, with D perhaps TRBD2 (6 bases). CDR1 is SEHNR and CDR2 is FQNEAQ in the germline V gene (reference sequence). This CDR3 has 15 residues. V was clipped by 5 bases and J by 0 bases, with 11 bases between them. The CDR3, as DNA: TGTGCCAGCAGCGCGGACGGGAGCTCCTACAATGAGCAGTTCTTC. As protein: CASSADGSSYNEQFF.

This clone turned up a few times. Other DNA sequences from this sample encode an identical CDR3 as well. The CDR3 DNA sequence: TGCGCCAGCAGCTTACTCTTGAACACTGAAGCTTTCTTT. It codes for CASSLLLNTEAFF. The V call is TRBV5-1, the J call TRBJ1-1, with D unclear. This CDR3 has 13 residues. The germline V gene has CDR1 SGHRS and CDR2 YFSETQ. V was clipped by 2 bases and J by 0 bases, with 5 bases between them.

This clone was picked up a small number of times. The chain's CDR3 is CASSRGDQETQYF. CDR3 bases: TGTGCCAGTAGCCGGGGGGATCAAGAGACCCAGTACTTC. This rearrangement joins TRBV19 to TRBJ2-5; 7 nucleotides agree with TRBD2. V gave up 6 bases and J gave up 2 bases; unmatched junction bases: 3. Germline CDR1 LNHDA, CDR2 SQIVND (reference sequence). This CDR3 is built from 13 residues. The whole variable domain, filled in from reference TRBV19 and TRBJ2-5, reads DGGITQSPKYLFRKEGQNVTLSCEQNLNHDAMYWYRQDPGQGLRLIYYSQIVNDFQKGDIAEGYSVSREKKESFPLTVTSAQKNPTAFYLCASSRGDQETQYFGPGTRLLVL.

V is TRBV25-1 and J is TRBJ1-2; a weak D match, TRBD1 (5 bases). Germline-derived CDR1 and CDR2 are MGHDK and SYGVNS. With 4 bases removed from V and 4 bases from J, the gap between germline ends came to 16 bases. This CDR3 contains 15 residues. The CDR3 coding sequence is TGTGCCAGCAGTGCGCCTTCCAGGGTGTCCTATGGCTACACCTTC. Encoded protein: CASSAPSRVSYGYTF.

This rearrangement joins TRBV7-9 to TRBJ2-2; D is possibly TRBD2 (5 bases). Germline CDR1 is SEHNR and CDR2 is FQNEAQ (reference sequence). Between the trimmed V and J ends, which lost 6 bases and 7 bases, there was a span of 15 bases. The CDR3 runs 14 residues. The CDR3 DNA follows: TGTGCCAGCAGATTGAGGACTGAGGGCGGGGAGCTGTTTTTT. Its translation is CASRLRTEGGELFF.

The chain is built from TRBV6-1 and TRBJ1-2; the match to TRBD1 covers 7 bases. V shed 3 bases and J 13 bases; nucleotides not matched to a gene: 14. From germline, CDR1 is MNHNS and CDR2 SASEGT. The CDR3 runs to 14 residues. The CDR3 region has the DNA TGTGCCAGCAGTGATTCCGGGACAGCGATTTTGGGCACCTTC. Its protein product is CASSDSGTAILGTF.